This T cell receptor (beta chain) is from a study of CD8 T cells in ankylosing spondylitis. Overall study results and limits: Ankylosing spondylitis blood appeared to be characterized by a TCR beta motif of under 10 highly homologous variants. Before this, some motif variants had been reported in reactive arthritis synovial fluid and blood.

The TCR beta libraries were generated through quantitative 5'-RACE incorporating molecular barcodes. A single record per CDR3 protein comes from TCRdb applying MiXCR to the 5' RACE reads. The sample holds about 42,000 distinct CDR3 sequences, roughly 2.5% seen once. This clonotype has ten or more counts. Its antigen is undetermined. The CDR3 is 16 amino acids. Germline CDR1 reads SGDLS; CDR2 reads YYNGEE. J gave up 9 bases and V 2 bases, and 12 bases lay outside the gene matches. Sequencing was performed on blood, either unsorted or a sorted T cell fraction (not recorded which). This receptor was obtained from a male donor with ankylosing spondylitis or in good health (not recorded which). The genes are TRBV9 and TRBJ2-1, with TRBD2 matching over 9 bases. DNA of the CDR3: TGTGCCAGCAGCGTCCAGAACCCAGCGGGAGGTGGTGAGCAGTTCTTC. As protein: CASSVQNPAGGGEQFF.